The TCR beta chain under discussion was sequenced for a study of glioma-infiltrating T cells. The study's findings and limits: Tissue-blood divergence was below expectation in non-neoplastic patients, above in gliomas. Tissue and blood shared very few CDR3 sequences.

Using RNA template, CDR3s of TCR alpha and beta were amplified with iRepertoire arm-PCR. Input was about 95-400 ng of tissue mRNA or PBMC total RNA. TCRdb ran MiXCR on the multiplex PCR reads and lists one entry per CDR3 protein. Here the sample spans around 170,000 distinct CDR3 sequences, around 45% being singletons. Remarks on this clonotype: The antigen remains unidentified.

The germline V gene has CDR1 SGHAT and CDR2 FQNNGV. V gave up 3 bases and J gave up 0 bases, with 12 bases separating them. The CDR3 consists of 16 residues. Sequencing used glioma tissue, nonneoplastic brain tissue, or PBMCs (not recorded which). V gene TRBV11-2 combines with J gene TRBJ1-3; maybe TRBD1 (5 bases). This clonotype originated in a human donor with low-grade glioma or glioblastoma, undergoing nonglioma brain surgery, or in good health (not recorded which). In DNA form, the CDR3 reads TGTGCCAGCAGCTTCCGAGGGGCAGGCTCTGGAAACACCATATATTTT. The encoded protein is CASSFRGAGSGNTIYF.